This entry concerns a single TCR beta chain. Its antigen remains unidentified. This sample is part of a study of identical twins. The V gene's germline CDR1 is SQVTM and CDR2 ANQGSEA. The CDR3 has 16 amino acids. V shed 3 bases and J shed 3 bases, with 20 bases lying between them. TCRdb called the 5' RACE reads again in MiXCR, with one record for every CDR3 protein. The sample carries approximately 680,000 distinct CDR3 sequences, around 7.5% recorded once. Study-wide results and caveats: In monozygotic twins, models underestimated the sharing of out-of-frame TCR alpha. Rather than following the same donors, the conclusions depended on cross-sectional statistical analysis.

These data also formed part of another study, on yellow fever vaccine responses in identical twins.

This chain links TRBV29-1 with TRBJ1-1, with D uncertain. Specimen: PBMCs. The sequence was collected from a woman younger than 35 in good health. As DNA, the CDR3 is TGCAGCGTTGACGATCCCTCCGCCGGCTCATACACTGAAGCTTTCTTT. Protein: CSVDDPSAGSYTEAFF.